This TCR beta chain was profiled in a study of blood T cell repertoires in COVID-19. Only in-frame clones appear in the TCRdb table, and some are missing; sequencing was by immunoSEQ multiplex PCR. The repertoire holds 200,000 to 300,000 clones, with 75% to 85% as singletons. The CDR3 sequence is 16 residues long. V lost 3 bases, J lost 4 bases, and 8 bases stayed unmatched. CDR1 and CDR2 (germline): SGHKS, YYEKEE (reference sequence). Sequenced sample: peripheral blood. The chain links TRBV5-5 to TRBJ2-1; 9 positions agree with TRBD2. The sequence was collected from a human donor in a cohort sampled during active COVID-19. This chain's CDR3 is CASSWGVLAGYNEQFF. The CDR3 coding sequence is TGTGCCAGCAGCTGGGGAGTCCTAGCGGGATACAATGAGCAGTTCTTC.